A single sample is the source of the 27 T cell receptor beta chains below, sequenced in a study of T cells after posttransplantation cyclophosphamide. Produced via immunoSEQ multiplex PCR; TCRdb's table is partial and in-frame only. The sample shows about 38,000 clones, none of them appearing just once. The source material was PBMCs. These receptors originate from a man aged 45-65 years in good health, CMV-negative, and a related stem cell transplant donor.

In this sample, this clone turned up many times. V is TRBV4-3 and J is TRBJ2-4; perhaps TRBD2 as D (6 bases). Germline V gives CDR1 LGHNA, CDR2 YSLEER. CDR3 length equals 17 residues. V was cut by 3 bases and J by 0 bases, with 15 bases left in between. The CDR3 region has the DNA TGCGCCAGCAGCCACGGGACTGGGACTCTAGCCAAAAACATTCAGTACTTC. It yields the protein CASSHGTGTLAKNIQYF.

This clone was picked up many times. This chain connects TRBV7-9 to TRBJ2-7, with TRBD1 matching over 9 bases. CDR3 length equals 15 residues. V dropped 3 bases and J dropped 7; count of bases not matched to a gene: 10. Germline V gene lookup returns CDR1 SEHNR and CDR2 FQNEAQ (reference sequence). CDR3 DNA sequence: TGTGCCAGCAGCTTCACGGGACAGGGTCGGGTGGAGCAGTACTTC. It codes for CASSFTGQGRVEQYF.

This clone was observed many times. CDR3 nucleotides: TGTGCCAGCAGCCCTCCCCCCGGGGAGCTGTTTTTT. It is translated as CASSPPPGELFF. The chain links TRBV9 to TRBJ2-2; D unclear. The CDR3 covers 12 residues. V was cut by 4 bases and J by 6 bases, with 7 bases left in between. Per germline, CDR1 SGDLS and CDR2 YYNGEE.

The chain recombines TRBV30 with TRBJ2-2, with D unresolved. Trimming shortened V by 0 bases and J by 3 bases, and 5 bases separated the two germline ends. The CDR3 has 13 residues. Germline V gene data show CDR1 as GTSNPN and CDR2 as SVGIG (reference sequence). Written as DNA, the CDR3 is TGTGCCTGGAGTGTTTCGGACACCGGGGAGCTGTTTTTT. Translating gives CAWSVSDTGELFF.

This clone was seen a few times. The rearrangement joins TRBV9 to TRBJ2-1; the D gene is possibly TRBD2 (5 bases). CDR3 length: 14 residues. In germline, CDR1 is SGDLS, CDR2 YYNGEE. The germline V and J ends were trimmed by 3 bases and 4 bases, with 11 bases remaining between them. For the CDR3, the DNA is TGTGCCAGCAGCGCCTCGGGGAGTTACAATGAGCAGTTCTTC. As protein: CASSASGSYNEQFF.

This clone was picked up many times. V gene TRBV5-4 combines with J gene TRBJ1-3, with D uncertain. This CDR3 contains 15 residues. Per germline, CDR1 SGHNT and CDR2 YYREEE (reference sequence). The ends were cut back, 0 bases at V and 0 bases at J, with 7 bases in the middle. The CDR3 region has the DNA TGTGCCAGCAGCTTGGCTACAGCCTCTGGAAACACCATATATTTT. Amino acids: CASSLATASGNTIYF.

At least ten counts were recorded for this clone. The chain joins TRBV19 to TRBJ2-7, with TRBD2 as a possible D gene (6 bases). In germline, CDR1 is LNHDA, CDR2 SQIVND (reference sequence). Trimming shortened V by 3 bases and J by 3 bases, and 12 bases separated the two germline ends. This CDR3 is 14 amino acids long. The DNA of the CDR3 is TGTGCCAGTAGTATTGGAGGGATGGTCTACGAGCAGTACTTC. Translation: CASSIGGMVYEQYF.

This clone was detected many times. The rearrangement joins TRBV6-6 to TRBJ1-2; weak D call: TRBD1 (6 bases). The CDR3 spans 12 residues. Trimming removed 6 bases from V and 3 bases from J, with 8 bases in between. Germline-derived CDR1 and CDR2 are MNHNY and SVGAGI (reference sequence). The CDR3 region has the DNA TGTGCCAGCAGCACAGGGTACTATGGCTACACCTTC. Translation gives CASSTGYYGYTF.

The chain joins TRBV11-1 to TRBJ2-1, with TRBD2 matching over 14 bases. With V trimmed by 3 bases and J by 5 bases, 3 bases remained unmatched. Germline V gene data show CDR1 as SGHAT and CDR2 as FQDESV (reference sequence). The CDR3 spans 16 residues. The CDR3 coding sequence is TGTGCCAGCAGCTTGGGACTAGCGGGGGTGCACAATGAGCAGTTCTTC. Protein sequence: CASSLGLAGVHNEQFF.

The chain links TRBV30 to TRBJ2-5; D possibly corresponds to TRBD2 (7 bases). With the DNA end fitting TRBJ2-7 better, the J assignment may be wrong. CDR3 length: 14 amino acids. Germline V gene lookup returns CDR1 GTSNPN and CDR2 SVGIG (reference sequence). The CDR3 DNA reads TGTGCCTGGAGCCCTTGGAGGGGGGGGTCCGAGCAGTACTTC. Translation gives CAWSPWRGGSEQYF.

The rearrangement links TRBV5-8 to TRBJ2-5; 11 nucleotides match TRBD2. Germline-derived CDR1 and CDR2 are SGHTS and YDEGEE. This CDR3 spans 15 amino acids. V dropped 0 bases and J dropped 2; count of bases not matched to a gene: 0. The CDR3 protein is CASSLGTSGQETQYF. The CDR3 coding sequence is TGTGCCAGCAGCTTGGGGACTAGCGGGCAAGAGACCCAGTACTTC. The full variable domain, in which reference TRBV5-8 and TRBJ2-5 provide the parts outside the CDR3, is EAGVTQSPTHLIKTRGQQATLRCSPISGHTSVYWYQQALGLGLQFLLWYDEGEERNRGNFPPRFSGRQFPNYSSELNVNALELEDSALYLCASSLGTSGQETQYFGPGTRLLVL.

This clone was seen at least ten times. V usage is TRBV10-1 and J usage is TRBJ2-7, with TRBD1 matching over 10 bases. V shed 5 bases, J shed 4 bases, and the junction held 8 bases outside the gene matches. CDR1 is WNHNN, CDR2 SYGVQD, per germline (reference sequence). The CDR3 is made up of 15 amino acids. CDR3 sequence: CASSPGTGVSYEQYF. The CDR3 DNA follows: TGCGCCAGCAGTCCCGGGACAGGGGTTTCTTACGAGCAGTACTTC.

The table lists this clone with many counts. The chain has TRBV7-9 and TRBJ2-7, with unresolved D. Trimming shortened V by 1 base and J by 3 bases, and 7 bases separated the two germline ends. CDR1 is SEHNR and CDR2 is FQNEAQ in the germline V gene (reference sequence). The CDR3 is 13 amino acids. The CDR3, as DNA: TGTGCCAGCAGCTTAGGAGGCGGCTACGAGCAGTACTTC. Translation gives CASSLGGGYEQYF. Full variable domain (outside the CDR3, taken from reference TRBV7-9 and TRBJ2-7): DTGVSQNPRHKITKRGQNVTFRCDPISEHNRLYWYRQTLGQGPEFLTYFQNEAQLEKSRLLSDRFSAERPKGSFSTLEIQRTEQGDSAMYLCASSLGGGYEQYFGPGTRLTVT.

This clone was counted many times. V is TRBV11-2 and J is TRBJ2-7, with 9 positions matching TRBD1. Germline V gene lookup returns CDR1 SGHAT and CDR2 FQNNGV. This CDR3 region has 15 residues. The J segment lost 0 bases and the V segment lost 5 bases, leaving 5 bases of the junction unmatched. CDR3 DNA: TGTGCCAGCAGCACGGGGACAGGGAGCTCCTACGAGCAGTACTTC. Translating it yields CASSTGTGSSYEQYF.

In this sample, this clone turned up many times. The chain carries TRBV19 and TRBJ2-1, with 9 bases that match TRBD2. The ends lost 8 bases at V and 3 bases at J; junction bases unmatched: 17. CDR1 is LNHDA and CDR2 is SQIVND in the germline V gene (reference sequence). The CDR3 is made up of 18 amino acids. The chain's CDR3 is CASSGNEELAGLYNEQFF. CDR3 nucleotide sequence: TGTGCCAGTTCCGGAAACGAAGAACTAGCGGGCCTCTACAATGAGCAGTTCTTC.

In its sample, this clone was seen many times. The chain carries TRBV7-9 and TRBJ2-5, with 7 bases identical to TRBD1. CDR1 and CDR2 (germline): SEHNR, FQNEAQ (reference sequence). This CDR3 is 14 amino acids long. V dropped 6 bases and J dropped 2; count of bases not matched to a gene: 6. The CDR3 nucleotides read TGTGCCAGCAGATCGGCAGGGGGTCAAGAGACCCAGTACTTC. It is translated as CASRSAGGQETQYF.

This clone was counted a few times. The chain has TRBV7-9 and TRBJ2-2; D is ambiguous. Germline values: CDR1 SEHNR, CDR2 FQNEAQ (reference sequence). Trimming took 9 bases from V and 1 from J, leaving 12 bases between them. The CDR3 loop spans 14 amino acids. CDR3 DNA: TGTGCCAGTGATGAATCAGGGAACACCGGGGAGCTGTTTTTT. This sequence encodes CASDESGNTGELFF.

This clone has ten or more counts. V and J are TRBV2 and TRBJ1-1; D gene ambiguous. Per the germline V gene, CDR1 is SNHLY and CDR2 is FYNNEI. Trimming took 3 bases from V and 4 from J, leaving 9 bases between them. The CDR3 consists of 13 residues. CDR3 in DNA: TGTGCCAGCAGTGACAGGTGGGTCACTGAAGCTTTCTTT. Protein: CASSDRWVTEAFF.

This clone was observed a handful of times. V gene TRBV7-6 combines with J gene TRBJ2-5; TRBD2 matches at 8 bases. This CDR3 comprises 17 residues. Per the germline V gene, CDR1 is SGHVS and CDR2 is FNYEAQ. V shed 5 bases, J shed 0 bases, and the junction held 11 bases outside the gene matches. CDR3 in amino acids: CASSLAAGASHQETQYF. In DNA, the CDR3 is TGTGCCAGCAGCCTGGCAGCGGGGGCGTCCCACCAAGAGACCCAGTACTTC.

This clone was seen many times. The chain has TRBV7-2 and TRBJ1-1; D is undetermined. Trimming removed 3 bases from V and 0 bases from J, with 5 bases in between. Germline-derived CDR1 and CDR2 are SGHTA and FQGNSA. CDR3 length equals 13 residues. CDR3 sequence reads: CASSFTVNTEAFF. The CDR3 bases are TGTGCCAGCAGCTTCACAGTGAACACTGAAGCTTTCTTT.

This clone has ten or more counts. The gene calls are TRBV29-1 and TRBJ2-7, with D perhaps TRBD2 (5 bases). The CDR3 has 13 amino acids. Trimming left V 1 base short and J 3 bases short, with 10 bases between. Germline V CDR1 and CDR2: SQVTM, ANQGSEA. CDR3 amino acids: CSVEGGSVYEQYF. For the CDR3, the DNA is TGCAGCGTTGAAGGGGGTAGCGTCTACGAGCAGTACTTC.

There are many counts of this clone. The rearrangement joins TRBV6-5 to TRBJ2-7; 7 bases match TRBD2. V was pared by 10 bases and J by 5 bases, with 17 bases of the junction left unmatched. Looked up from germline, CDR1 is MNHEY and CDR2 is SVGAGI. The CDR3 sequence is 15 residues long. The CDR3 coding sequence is TGTGCCACCTCCTCGGCTGGCGGGAGAAAGGACGAGCAGTACTTC. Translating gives CATSSAGGRKDEQYF.

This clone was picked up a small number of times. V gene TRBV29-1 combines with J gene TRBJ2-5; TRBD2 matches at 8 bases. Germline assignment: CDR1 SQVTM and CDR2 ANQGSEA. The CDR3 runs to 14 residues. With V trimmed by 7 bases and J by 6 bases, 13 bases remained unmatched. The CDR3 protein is CSAENRLATKTQYF. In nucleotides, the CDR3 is TGCAGCGCCGAAAACAGACTAGCGACGAAGACCCAGTACTTC.

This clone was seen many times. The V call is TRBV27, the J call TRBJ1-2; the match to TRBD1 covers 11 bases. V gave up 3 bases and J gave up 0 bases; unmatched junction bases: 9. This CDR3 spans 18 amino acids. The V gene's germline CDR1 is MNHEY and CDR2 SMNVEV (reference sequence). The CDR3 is CASSFHGTGGPANYGYTF. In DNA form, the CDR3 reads TGTGCCAGCAGTTTTCACGGGACAGGGGGTCCAGCTAACTATGGCTACACCTTC.

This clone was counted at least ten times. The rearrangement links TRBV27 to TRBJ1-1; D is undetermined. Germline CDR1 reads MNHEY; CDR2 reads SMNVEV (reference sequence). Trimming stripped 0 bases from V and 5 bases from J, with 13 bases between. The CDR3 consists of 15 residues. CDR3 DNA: TGTGCCAGCAGTTTATCGTACGGCGGAGGTACTGAAGCTTTCTTT. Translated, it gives CASSLSYGGGTEAFF.

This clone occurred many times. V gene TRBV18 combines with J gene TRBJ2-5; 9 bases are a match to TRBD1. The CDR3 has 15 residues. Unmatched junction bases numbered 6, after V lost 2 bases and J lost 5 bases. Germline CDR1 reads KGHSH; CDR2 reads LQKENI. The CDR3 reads CASSPGTGNLETQYF. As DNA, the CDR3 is TGTGCCAGCTCACCAGGGACAGGGAATCTGGAGACCCAGTACTTC.

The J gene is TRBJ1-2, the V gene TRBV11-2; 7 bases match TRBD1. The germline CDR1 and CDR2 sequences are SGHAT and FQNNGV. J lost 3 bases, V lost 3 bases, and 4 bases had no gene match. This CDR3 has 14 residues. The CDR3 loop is CASSFSGGDYGYTF. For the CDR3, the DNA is TGTGCCAGCAGCTTTTCAGGGGGTGACTATGGCTACACCTTC. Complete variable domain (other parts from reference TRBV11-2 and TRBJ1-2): EAGVAQSPRYKIIEKRQSVAFWCNPISGHATLYWYQQILGQGPKLLIQFQNNGVVDDSQLPKDRFSAERLKGVDSTLKIQPAKLEDSAVYLCASSFSGGDYGYTFGSGTRLTVV.